A single sample gave rise to the 26 T cell receptor beta chains below, sequenced in a study of T cells in Graves' hyperthyroidism and ophthalmopathy. Researchers amplified the TCR beta CDR3 regions from RNA transcripts. The TCR CDR3 first-round RT-PCR relied on the HTBI primer set. From the multiplex PCR reads, TCRdb called clonotypes with MiXCR, one entry per CDR3 protein. The data contain roughly 530,000 distinct CDR3 sequences, more than 15% of them singletons. Sequenced: blood. The receptors were gathered from a woman younger than 30 with Graves' ophthalmopathy.

This clonotype came up many times. V and J are TRBV6-2 or TRBV6-3 and TRBJ2-3, with D maybe TRBD1 (5 bases). This CDR3 is 13 amino acids long. V gave up 4 bases and J gave up 4 bases, with 9 bases separating them. Looked up from germline, CDR1 is MNHEY and CDR2 is SVGEGT. The CDR3 DNA is TGTGCCAGCAGTTTCAGGGTCGCAGATACGCAGTATTTT. As protein: CASSFRVADTQYF.

This clonotype was seen repeatedly, ten times or more. The chain has TRBV3-1 and TRBJ2-1; 14 nucleotides match TRBD2. This CDR3 has 16 amino acids. The junction had 2 bases not matched to a gene; V was cut back by 1 base and J by 6 bases. The germline CDR1 and CDR2 sequences are LGHDT and YNNKEL (reference sequence). CDR3 coding DNA: TGTGCCAGCAGCCAAGGGGGACTAGCGGGAGTCAATGAGCAGTTCTTC. It is translated as CASSQGGLAGVNEQFF.

This clonotype was observed at least ten times. The chain employs TRBV28 and TRBJ2-5; 15 nucleotides align to TRBD2. The CDR3 loop spans 16 amino acids. Germline CDR1 MDHEN, CDR2 SYDVKM. V dropped 5 bases and J dropped 3; count of bases not matched to a gene: 4. The CDR3 loop reads CASSPWTSGGEETQYF. The CDR3 DNA follows: TGTGCCAGCAGTCCTTGGACTAGCGGGGGGGAAGAGACCCAGTACTTC. Full variable domain (outside the CDR3, taken from reference TRBV28 and TRBJ2-5): DVKVTQSSRYLVKRTGEKVFLECVQDMDHENMFWYRQDPGLGLRLIYFSYDVKMKEKGDIPEGYSVSREKKERFSLILESASTNQTSMYLCASSPWTSGGEETQYFGPGTRLLVL.

Many counts were recorded for this clonotype. The V and J genes are TRBV3-1 and TRBJ2-3, with D perhaps TRBD2 (5 bases). The CDR3 contains 16 residues. Trimming removed 1 base at V and 0 bases at J, with 11 bases between. Germline CDR1 LGHDT, CDR2 YNNKEL (reference sequence). The CDR3 nucleotides are TGTGCCAGCAGCCAAGGGGCTAGCTCTAGCACAGATACGCAGTATTTT. This encodes CASSQGASSSTDTQYF.

This clonotype was counted ten times or more. DNA of the CDR3: TGTGCCAGCAGTGAGTTTTTGGAAGAGACCCAGTACTTC. It codes for CASSEFLEETQYF. The chain carries TRBV6-1 and TRBJ2-5; D uncertain. Germline V CDR1 and CDR2: MNHNS, SASEGT. V lost 3 bases, J lost 3 bases, and 8 bases lay in between. This CDR3 comprises 13 residues.

The chain has TRBV12-3 or TRBV12-4 and TRBJ1-2, with TRBD1 matching over 9 bases. This CDR3 is built from 15 residues. With V trimmed by 4 bases and J by 4 bases, 7 bases remained unmatched. CDR3 protein: CASSSTGGVRYGYTF. The CDR3 DNA follows: TGTGCCAGCAGTTCGACAGGGGGAGTACGCTATGGCTACACCTTC.

This clonotype has ten or more counts. In DNA form, the CDR3 reads TGTGCCAGCAGCTTAGACCAAACAGGGGTGCGCGGCTACACCTTC. Protein: CASSLDQTGVRGYTF. This chain links TRBV11-2 with TRBJ1-2; the match to TRBD1 covers 7 bases. The CDR3 runs to 15 residues. CDR1 is SGHAT and CDR2 is FQNNGV in the germline V gene. V was clipped by 0 bases and J by 8 bases; unmatched bases: 9.

On this clonotype itself: This may come from a read error, since a much larger clone is one base off. This sequence joins TRBV27 and TRBJ1-2, with a tentative D call TRBD1 (5 bases). V was pared by 6 bases and J by 2 bases, with 16 bases between. This CDR3 region has 15 residues. Germline CDR1 reads MNHEY; CDR2 reads SMNVEV (reference sequence). The CDR3 sequence is CASSPRGTLNYGYTF. CDR3 nucleotide sequence: TGTGCCAGCAGCCCACGGGGGACTTTGAACTATGGCTACACCTTC.

CDR3 sequence reads: CASSLAPAGNYEQYF. The CDR3 nucleotides read TGTGCCAGCAGTTTAGCCCCAGCGGGGAACTACGAGCAGTACTTC. The rearrangement uses TRBV27 and TRBJ2-7; 7 positions agree with TRBD2. Germline CDR1 reads MNHEY; CDR2 reads SMNVEV (reference sequence). V shed 2 bases and J 3 bases; nucleotides not matched to a gene: 7. The CDR3 length is 15 residues.

This clonotype turned up a few times. This rearrangement joins TRBV7-9 to TRBJ2-5; TRBD1 aligns across 7 bases. The CDR3 sequence is 16 residues long. The trim removed 1 base at V and 4 bases at J, leaving 9 bases unmatched. Germline values: CDR1 SEHNR, CDR2 FQNEAQ (reference sequence). CDR3 sequence: CASSLGTGNRGETQYF. In nucleotides, the CDR3 is TGTGCCAGCAGCTTAGGGACAGGAAATCGAGGAGAGACCCAGTACTTC.

V and J are TRBV19 and TRBJ1-3; D is perhaps TRBD1 (5 bases). The germline CDR1 and CDR2 sequences are LNHDA and SQIVND (reference sequence). V was trimmed by 5 bases and J by 0 bases, leaving 14 bases between them. The CDR3 extends over 16 amino acids. The CDR3 DNA is TGTGCCAGTAGTCCTCGGGACCGACTCTCTGGAAACACCATATATTTT. This translates into CASSPRDRLSGNTIYF.

This clonotype showed up just a few times. The chain combines TRBV14 with TRBJ1-1; 8 bases match TRBD1. The V and J ends lost 5 bases and 8 bases, in that order; junction bases with no gene match: 19. This CDR3 spans 17 amino acids. Germline-derived CDR1 and CDR2 are SGHDN and FVKESK. Here the CDR3 DNA reads TGTGCCAGCAGCTATATGGGGGTGCGACAGGGGCAGGTCGAAGCTTTCTTT. Its translation is CASSYMGVRQGQVEAFF. Full variable domain (rest looked up from reference TRBV14 and TRBJ1-1): EAGVTQFPSHSVIEKGQTVTLRCDPISGHDNLYWYRRVMGKEIKFLLHFVKESKQDESGMPNNRFLAERTGGTYSTLKVQPAELEDSGVYFCASSYMGVRQGQVEAFFGQGTRLTVV.

This clonotype was picked up many times. V usage is TRBV18 and J usage is TRBJ1-6; TRBD1 agrees at 9 bases. The germline V gene has CDR1 KGHSH and CDR2 LQKENI. V dropped 2 bases and J dropped 9; count of bases not matched to a gene: 5. The CDR3 spans 15 residues. CDR3 bases: TGTGCCAGCTCACCAGGGACAGGGTTATCTTCACCCCTCCACTTT. Translation gives CASSPGTGLSSPLHF.

This clonotype showed up many times. This sequence joins TRBV28 and TRBJ2-7; weak D call: TRBD1 (5 bases). The ends were cut back, 8 bases at V and 0 bases at J, with 11 bases in the middle. The CDR3 consists of 13 residues. The germline V gene has CDR1 MDHEN and CDR2 SYDVKM. The DNA for the CDR3 is TGTGCCAGCGCGACAGACAGCTCCTACGAGCAGTACTTC. It translates to CASATDSSYEQYF.

This clonotype has just a few counts. This rearrangement joins TRBV6-1 to TRBJ1-5; TRBD1 might be the D (5 bases). Between the trimmed V and J ends, which lost 4 bases and 3 bases, there was a span of 10 bases. Germline V gene lookup returns CDR1 MNHNS and CDR2 SASEGT. This CDR3 spans 14 amino acids. The CDR3 region is CASSAQGNNQPQHF. CDR3 bases: TGTGCCAGCAGTGCCCAGGGCAACAATCAGCCCCAGCATTTT.

Worth noting for this clonotype: A read error may explain this, as a much larger clone is one base away. The chain couples TRBV10-3 to TRBJ1-2, with TRBD1 as a possible D gene (6 bases). This CDR3 comprises 14 residues. Germline V lookup: CDR1 ENHRY, CDR2 SYGVKD. CDR3 sequence (DNA): TGTGCCATCAGTGAGCAAGGACAGAACTATGGCTGCACCTTC. Translating it yields CAISEQGQNYGCTF.

This clonotype came up many times. The chain couples TRBV27 to TRBJ2-1; 7 bases are shared with TRBD1. The CDR3 is 13 residues long. V trimming: 7 bases; J trimming: 5 bases; junction bases outside the gene matches: 5. Germline CDR1 reads MNHEY; CDR2 reads SMNVEV (reference sequence). In DNA form, the CDR3 reads TGTGCCAGCATCGACAGGGATCACAATGAGCAGTTCTTC. It translates to CASIDRDHNEQFF.

In this sample, this clonotype turned up a few times. The gene calls are TRBV18 and TRBJ1-5, with D uncertain. Germline CDR1 and CDR2: KGHSH and LQKENI. Deletions cut 3 bases from V and 0 bases from J, with 12 bases between. This CDR3 comprises 16 residues. This chain's CDR3 is CASSPTPQYSNQPQHF. The CDR3 DNA follows: TGTGCCAGCTCACCTACTCCGCAATATAGCAATCAGCCCCAGCATTTT.

This clonotype was seen at least ten times. The rearrangement joins TRBV15 to TRBJ2-6; TRBD1 matches 8 bases. V was clipped by 5 bases and J by 4 bases; unmatched bases: 10. This CDR3 has 17 residues. From germline, CDR1 is LNHNV and CDR2 YYDKDF (reference sequence). CDR3 loop: CATSLWTGRAGANVLTF. The DNA for the CDR3 is TGTGCCACCAGCCTTTGGACAGGGAGAGCCGGGGCCAACGTCCTGACTTTC.

With respect to this clonotype: This clone may be a read error of a much larger clone one base away. The chain employs TRBV5-1 and TRBJ2-1, with D perhaps matching TRBD1 or TRBD2 (5 bases each). CDR1 and CDR2 (germline): SGHRS, YFSETQ. This CDR3 is 14 amino acids long. CDR3 residues: CASSGLGVYNEQLF. The DNA of the CDR3 is TGTGCCAGCAGCGGACTGGGGGTTTACAATGAGCAGCTCTTC.

This clonotype was counted only a few times. The gene calls are TRBV7-3 and TRBJ2-2; D is undetermined. The CDR3 runs to 15 residues. V was clipped by 2 bases and J by 1 base, with 8 bases between them. From germline, CDR1 is SGHTA and CDR2 FQGTGA. The CDR3 spells CASSLGIGNTGELFF. In DNA, the CDR3 is TGTGCCAGCAGCTTAGGAATCGGGAACACCGGGGAGCTGTTTTTT.

V gene TRBV30 combines with J gene TRBJ1-5; 7 bases fit TRBD1. The germline gives CDR1 GTSNPN, CDR2 SVGIG (reference sequence). The ends lost 1 base at V and 5 bases at J; junction bases unmatched: 8. The CDR3 runs 15 residues. CDR3: CAWSGVGGAYQPQHF. CDR3 DNA sequence: TGTGCCTGGAGTGGGGTAGGGGGCGCTTATCAGCCCCAGCATTTT.

This clonotype was counted at least ten times. This chain uses TRBV7-9 with TRBJ2-1; D may match TRBD1 or TRBD2 (6 bases each). There are 12 residues in the CDR3. The V gene lost 5 bases and the J gene lost 12 bases, with 14 bases spanning the gap. Looked up from germline, CDR1 is SEHNR and CDR2 is FQNEAQ (reference sequence). CDR3 residues: CASSLSEGGQFF. DNA of the CDR3: TGTGCCAGCAGCCTATCGGAGGGGGGGCAGTTCTTC.

This chain connects TRBV20-1 to TRBJ1-3; the match to TRBD1 covers 7 bases. Per germline, CDR1 DFQATT and CDR2 SNEGSKA (reference sequence). This CDR3 has 16 residues. The J segment lost 0 bases and the V segment lost 1 base, leaving 6 bases of the junction unmatched. The CDR3 loop is CSARGRQGLSGNTIYF. In DNA form, the CDR3 reads TGCAGTGCTAGAGGTAGACAGGGACTCTCTGGAAACACCATATATTTT.

This clonotype was detected ten times or more. The genes are TRBV12-3 or TRBV12-4 and TRBJ2-7, with 9 positions matching TRBD2. With V trimmed by 2 bases and J by 3 bases, 14 bases remained unmatched. This CDR3 comprises 18 residues. CDR3 in amino acids: CASSLNSLAGVVSYEQYF. The CDR3 DNA reads TGTGCCAGCAGTTTAAACAGTTTAGCGGGGGTCGTAAGCTACGAGCAGTACTTC.

There are many counts of this clonotype. The genes are TRBV11-2 and TRBJ2-3; D not resolved. Germline values: CDR1 SGHAT, CDR2 FQNNGV. Trimming cost V 0 bases and J 0 bases, with 4 bases left between them. This CDR3 has 14 amino acids. CDR3 DNA: TGTGCCAGCAGCTTAGAGGTCAGCACAGATACGCAGTATTTT. This codes for CASSLEVSTDTQYF.